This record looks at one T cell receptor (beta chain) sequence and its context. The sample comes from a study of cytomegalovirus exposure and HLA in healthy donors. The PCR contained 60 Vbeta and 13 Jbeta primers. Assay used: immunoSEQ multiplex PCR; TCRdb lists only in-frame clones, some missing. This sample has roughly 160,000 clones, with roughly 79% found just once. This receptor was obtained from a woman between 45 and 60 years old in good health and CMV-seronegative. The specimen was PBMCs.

CDR3 sequence: CASSLRTEHYGYTF. The CDR3 region has the DNA TGTGCCAGCAGTTTAAGGACAGAACACTATGGCTACACCTTC. The chain combines TRBV28 with TRBJ1-2; a possible D gene is TRBD1 (6 bases). V was trimmed by 2 bases and J by 3 bases, leaving 10 bases between them. The CDR3 has 14 amino acids. CDR1 MDHEN and CDR2 SYDVKM come from the germline V gene.